The entry below describes one T cell receptor (beta chain). The data are from a study of blood T cell repertoires in COVID-19. Study-level background: COVID-19 samples from acute and convalescent phases originated in the United States, Italy and Spain. Sample material is recorded as cDNA or gDNA derived from T cells, B-cell-depleted T cells, or PBMCs.

Original data processing: From reference gene primer amplification, estimates of nucleated cell counts were derived. The data were produced by immunoSEQ multiplex PCR, yet TCRdb's version contains in-frame clones alone and is incomplete. V, J and clone size were drawn from that table, and D and trimming were deduced from the DNA. The data contain 100,000 to 150,000 clones, 88% of them singletons. With 2 bases removed from V and 3 bases from J, the gap between germline ends came to 7 bases. This CDR3 spans 13 amino acids. Sequenced input: peripheral blood. The receptor comes from a woman at least 80 years old with acute or convalescent COVID-19. The chain links TRBV12-3 or TRBV12-4 to TRBJ1-1; D may be TRBD1 (5 bases). CDR3 sequence (DNA): TGTGCCAGCAGTTTAAGGGGTTACACTGAAGCTTTCTTT. It encodes CASSLRGYTEAFF.